The table lists the clone carrying this T cell receptor beta chain with many counts. The target antigen is unknown. Germline CDR1 is LGHNT and CDR2 is FRNRAP. The CDR3 has 16 amino acids. The ends lost 7 bases at V and 4 bases at J; junction bases unmatched: 8. The sample is drawn from a study of identical twins. Study findings and constraints: High-abundance cord blood beta clonotypes had fewer insertions; memory repertoires showed none.

TCRdb reprocessed the 5' RACE reads via MiXCR and lists one record per CDR3 protein. The table records 350,000 to 450,000 distinct CDR3 sequences, approximately 17% of them present only once. The V gene is TRBV12-5, the J gene TRBJ2-1; TRBD2 matches 12 bases. Sequenced: naive T cells sorted from blood. The sequence was collected from a man between 50 and 59 years old in good health. In nucleotides, the CDR3 is TGTGCTAGTGCCGAATCGACTAGCGGGGGTTACAATGAGCAGTTCTTC. Its protein product is CASAESTSGGYNEQFF.